Each of the 12 T cell receptor beta chains below was sequenced from the same sample in a study of CD8 T cells in ankylosing spondylitis. TCRdb reanalysed the 5' RACE reads using MiXCR and keeps one entry per CDR3 protein. The sample shows roughly 17,000 distinct CDR3 sequences, 8% to 9% of them seen only once. The sequencing input was blood. Receptor source: a male donor with ankylosing spondylitis or in good health (not recorded which).

This clonotype was picked up a small number of times. V and J are TRBV6-2 or TRBV6-3 and TRBJ1-2, with D possibly matching TRBD1 (6 bases). The germline V gene has CDR1 MNHEY and CDR2 SVGEGT. Trimming left V 8 bases short and J 4 bases short, with 17 bases between. The CDR3 spans 14 residues. The CDR3 sequence is CASAPSGQLYGYTF. As DNA, the CDR3 is TGTGCCAGCGCCCCGTCAGGACAGCTCTATGGCTACACCTTC.

Many counts were recorded for this clonotype. The chain is built from TRBV12-2 and TRBJ1-2; TRBD1 is taken as the D call from the table, unchecked against the DNA. TRBV12-2 is a listed pseudogene. The CDR3 runs to 12 residues. The CDR3 DNA reads TGTGCAAGTCGCGCCCGTCCGCGGTCCTACACCTTC. Translating it yields CASRARPRSYTF.

The chain joins TRBV7-9 to TRBJ2-7; possible D gene TRBD2, 6 bases. Germline V lookup: CDR1 SEHNR, CDR2 FQNEAQ (reference sequence). This CDR3 contains 12 residues. The V and J ends lost 7 bases and 4 bases respectively, with 11 bases between them. The CDR3 is CASTYGRYEQYF. The CDR3 DNA reads as TGTGCCAGCACCTACGGGAGATACGAGCAGTACTTC.

The chain employs TRBV20-1 and TRBJ2-1; D not certain. The CDR3 has 10 residues. Trimming removed 5 bases from V and 9 bases from J, with 8 bases in between. Per the germline V gene, CDR1 is DFQATT and CDR2 is SNEGSKA (reference sequence). Written as DNA, the CDR3 is TGCAGTGCTGCAAAGGTTGAGCAGTTCTTC. It yields the protein CSAAKVEQFF.

This clonotype was recorded a few times. CDR3 in DNA: TGTGCCAGCAGCAAAGAGGGGGAGGGGTCGGGCGCGGATTCACCCCTCCACTTT. This gives the protein CASSKEGEGSGADSPLHF. This chain uses TRBV21-1 with TRBJ1-6. TRBV21-1 is recorded as a pseudogene. CDR3 length: 18 residues.

This clonotype was observed many times. This chain uses TRBV13 with TRBJ2-1, with a possible D match to TRBD2 (5 bases). Between the trimmed V and J ends, which lost 5 bases and 0 bases, there was a span of 11 bases. This CDR3 region has 15 residues. Germline lookup yields CDR1 PRHDT and CDR2 FYEKMQ (reference sequence). CDR3 sequence: CASSRSGNSYNEQFF. In DNA form, the CDR3 reads TGTGCCAGCAGCCGAAGCGGCAACTCCTACAATGAGCAGTTCTTC.

This clonotype was counted between two and nine times. V and J are TRBV7-9 and TRBJ2-1, with a possible D match to TRBD1 (5 bases). The germline V gene encodes CDR1 SEHNR and CDR2 FQNEAQ (reference sequence). CDR3 length: 14 amino acids. Trimming stripped 4 bases from V and 4 bases from J, with 11 bases between. The CDR3 sequence is CASSSPTVYNEQFF. The CDR3 coding sequence is TGTGCCAGCAGCTCCCCGACAGTGTACAATGAGCAGTTCTTC.

This clonotype was seen at least ten times. This chain links TRBV29-1 with TRBJ2-3; D is undetermined. The CDR3 totals 12 residues. CDR1 and CDR2 (germline): SQVTM, ANQGSEA. The germline V and J ends were trimmed by 3 bases and 6 bases, with 10 bases remaining between them. This CDR3 is CSVDMSGDTQYF. In DNA form, the CDR3 reads TGCAGCGTTGATATGAGTGGGGATACGCAGTATTTT.

This clonotype has at least ten counts. This sequence joins TRBV20-1 and TRBJ2-1; the match to TRBD2 covers 7 bases. Germline trimming cut 5 bases from V and 5 bases from J; bases unmatched to any gene: 6. Germline V gene data show CDR1 as DFQATT and CDR2 as SNEGSKA (reference sequence). This CDR3 comprises 13 residues. CDR3 region: CSAQGLVHNEQFF. CDR3 in DNA: TGCAGTGCTCAAGGACTAGTTCACAATGAGCAGTTCTTC.

This clonotype was counted many times. The chain carries TRBV5-1 and TRBJ2-3; 9 bases match TRBD2. J was trimmed by 2 bases and V by 0 bases; bases with no gene match: 10. This CDR3 comprises 18 residues. The V gene's germline CDR1 is SGHRS and CDR2 YFSETQ. For the CDR3, the DNA is TGCGCCAGCAGCTTGGCCGAGGGTAGCGGGAGTATCACAGATACGCAGTATTTT. It yields the protein CASSLAEGSGSITDTQYF.

This clonotype was detected ten times or more. The V and J genes are TRBV12-3 or TRBV12-4 and TRBJ2-5; 7 positions agree with TRBD2. This CDR3 contains 14 residues. After removal of 7 bases from V and 5 bases from J, the junction contained 10 bases not matched to a gene. The CDR3 DNA is TGTGCCAGCACCACCAGCGGGACCCCGGAGACCCAGTACTTC. It specifies CASTTSGTPETQYF.

This clonotype was detected a few times. The CDR3 DNA is TGTGCCAGCAGTTTATGGTTGGCGGGAGTTGCGAGAGCAGATACGCAGTATTTT. Translation gives CASSLWLAGVARADTQYF. V gene TRBV28 combines with J gene TRBJ2-3; 7 bases are shared with TRBD2. CDR1 and CDR2 (germline): MDHEN, SYDVKM. Trimming took 0 bases from V and 4 from J; bases not matched to a gene: 13. The CDR3 runs 18 residues.